These 25 T cell receptor beta chains were sequenced from one sample in a study of T cells in Graves' hyperthyroidism and ophthalmopathy. TCR beta CDR3 regions were amplified from RNA transcripts. A first-round RT-PCR of the TCR CDR3 used the HTBI primer set. Using its own MiXCR run on the multiplex PCR reads, TCRdb lists one record per CDR3 protein. Among just under 750,000 distinct CDR3 sequences listed, about a third were seen once. The sample was blood. These receptors were collected from a woman between 35 and 50 years old with Graves' hyperthyroidism.

Comments on this clonotype: In this CDR3 the conserved last residue, phenylalanine or tryptophan, is missing, so a read error is likely. This sequence joins TRBV19 and TRBJ1-1; the D is unclear. Trimming cost V 0 bases and J 2 bases, with 10 bases left between them. The germline V gene has CDR1 LNHDA and CDR2 SQIVND (reference sequence). The CDR3 has 15 amino acids. CDR3 DNA: TGTGCCAGTAGTATAGACGACAATGAAAACACTGAAGCTTTCCTT. Protein sequence: CASSIDDNENTEAFL.

This clonotype was observed many times. The chain combines TRBV20-1 with TRBJ1-6, with TRBD1 as a possible D gene (6 bases). The CDR3 sequence is 15 residues long. CDR1 and CDR2 (germline): DFQATT, SNEGSKA (reference sequence). The V and J ends lost 0 bases and 9 bases respectively, with 15 bases between them. CDR3 sequence (DNA): TGCAGTGCTAGAGATCATTATAGGGGGAGTTCACCCCTCCACTTT. It specifies CSARDHYRGSSPLHF.

This clonotype was counted ten times or more. The chain uses TRBV2 and TRBJ1-1; D remains ambiguous. The germline V and J ends were trimmed by 7 bases and 2 bases, with 11 bases remaining between them. The CDR3 sequence is 13 residues long. Germline assignment: CDR1 SNHLY and CDR2 FYNNEI. CDR3 sequence (DNA): TGTGCCAGCAACAAAGACGGAAACACTGAAGCTTTCTTT. This codes for CASNKDGNTEAFF.

V usage is TRBV14 and J usage is TRBJ1-4, with 10 bases identical to TRBD1. Losses at the gene ends were 2 bases for V and 4 bases for J; bases not matched to a gene: 4. The germline V gene encodes CDR1 SGHDN and CDR2 FVKESK. The CDR3 is 16 amino acids. DNA of the CDR3: TGTGCCAGCAGCCAACTCCGGGACAGGGGTAATGAAAAACTGTTTTTT. Its translation is CASSQLRDRGNEKLFF.

On this clonotype: Since a much larger clone is just one base distant, this may be a read error. The chain carries TRBV16 and TRBJ1-6; a possible D gene is TRBD1 (6 bases). The CDR3 loop spans 14 amino acids. Germline V lookup: CDR1 KGHSY, CDR2 FQNENV. The CDR3 DNA reads TGTGCCGGCAGCGAGAAAGGGGGTAATTCACCCCTCCACTTT. Protein product: CAGSEKGGNSPLHF. Using reference TRBV16 and TRBJ1-6 for the parts outside the CDR3, the full variable domain is GEEVAQTPKHLVRGEGQKAKLYCAPIKGHSYVFWYQQVLKNEFKFLISFQNENVFDETGMPKERFSAKCLPNSPCSLEIQATKLEDSAVYFCAGSEKGGNSPLHFGNGTRLTVT.

Note on this clonotype: A clone one base away is much larger, so this may be a read error. It is likely a read error, because the conserved phenylalanine at the end of the CDR3 is missing. The chain recombines TRBV25-1 with TRBJ1-2, with a tentative D call TRBD1 (5 bases). Trimming stripped 6 bases from V and 3 bases from J, with 11 bases between. CDR1 and CDR2 (germline): MGHDK, SYGVNS. The CDR3 runs 13 residues. CDR3 residues: CASSSDSYYGYTL. The CDR3 region has the DNA TGTGCCAGCAGCTCCGACAGCTACTATGGCTACACCCTC.

This clonotype was recorded many times. The gene calls are TRBV20-1 and TRBJ2-5, with 10 bases lining up with TRBD1. The CDR3 has 12 amino acids. V was pared by 6 bases and J by 4 bases, with 2 bases of the junction left unmatched. Germline lookup yields CDR1 DFQATT and CDR2 SNEGSKA (reference sequence). The CDR3 loop reads CSAWDRGETQYF. For the CDR3, the DNA is TGCAGTGCCTGGGACAGGGGAGAGACCCAGTACTTC.

About this clonotype: The junction departs from the called germline gene at one end, perhaps through a read error. V gene TRBV7-2 combines with J gene TRBJ1-1, with 9 positions matching TRBD1. Germline lookup yields CDR1 SGHTA and CDR2 FQGNSA. The CDR3 is 16 residues long. The CDR3 loop is CAGSLNSVGQGPEAFF. CDR3 bases: TGTGCCGGCAGCTTAAATTCCGTCGGACAGGGGCCTGAAGCTTTCTTT. The full variable domain, in which reference TRBV7-2 and TRBJ1-1 provide the parts outside the CDR3, is GAGVSQSPSNKVTEKGKDVELRCDPISGHTALYWYRQSLGQGLEFLIYFQGNSAPDKSGLPSDRFSAERTGGSVSTLTIQRTQQEDSAVYLCAGSLNSVGQGPEAFFGQGTRLTVV.

CDR3 sequence (DNA): TGTGCCTGGAGTGTACGGGGGTCCCAGCATTTT. Its protein product is CAWSVRGSQHF. The J gene is TRBJ1-5, the V gene TRBV30; D possibly corresponds to TRBD1 (5 bases). Trimming stripped 0 bases from V and 11 bases from J, with 8 bases between. Germline V lookup: CDR1 GTSNPN, CDR2 SVGIG (reference sequence). CDR3 length equals 11 residues.

There are a few counts of this clonotype. J is TRBJ1-4 and V is TRBV30; the D gene is possibly TRBD1 (6 bases). This CDR3 is 11 amino acids long. Germline lookup yields CDR1 GTSNPN and CDR2 SVGIG (reference sequence). Deletions cut 7 bases from V and 5 bases from J, with 8 bases between. This CDR3 reads CAFDRNEKLFF. In DNA form, the CDR3 reads TGTGCCTTCGACAGGAATGAAAAACTGTTTTTT.

As regards this clonotype: A read error may explain this, as a much larger clone is one base away. This rearrangement joins TRBV7-8 to TRBJ2-5; the D is unclear. Germline loops: CDR1 SGHVS, CDR2 FQNEAQ. The CDR3 sequence is 12 residues long. The CDR3 DNA sequence: TGTACCAGCAGCCGGGTTAGAGAGACCCAGTACTTC. Translating it yields CTSSRVRETQYF.

This clonotype was seen repeatedly, ten times or more. This chain links TRBV7-9 with TRBJ1-1; D is unclear. Germline CDR1 SEHNR, CDR2 FQNEAQ (reference sequence). Trimming pared 3 bases from V and 3 bases from J, leaving 5 bases between. The CDR3 contains 12 residues. CDR3 loop: CASSFRYTEAFF. As DNA, the CDR3 is TGTGCCAGCAGCTTTCGGTACACTGAAGCTTTCTTT.

This chain links TRBV6-5 with TRBJ2-6, with 9 positions matching TRBD1. From germline, CDR1 is MNHEY and CDR2 SVGAGI. This CDR3 region has 17 residues. After removal of 9 bases from V and 2 bases from J, the junction contained 11 bases not matched to a gene. CDR3 sequence reads: CASTGTGITTGANVLTF. CDR3 coding DNA: TGTGCCAGTACCGGGACAGGGATTACTACTGGGGCCAACGTCCTGACTTTC.

This clonotype has ten or more counts. The rearrangement joins TRBV10-3 to TRBJ1-5; D uncertain. CDR1 ENHRY and CDR2 SYGVKD come from the germline V gene. The V end lost 2 bases, the J end lost 7 bases, and 9 bases lay between the germline ends. This CDR3 has 13 amino acids. CDR3 region: CAISERAGQPQHF. Written as DNA, the CDR3 is TGTGCCATCAGTGAGCGCGCTGGGCAGCCCCAGCATTTT.

Concerning this clonotype: A much larger clone lies one base from this, so it may be a read error. The chain recombines TRBV5-6 with TRBJ2-5; 7 bases fit TRBD2. Germline V gives CDR1 SGHDT, CDR2 YYEEEE. The CDR3 totals 11 residues. J was trimmed by 7 bases and V by 3 bases; bases with no gene match: 0. Written as DNA, the CDR3 is TGTGCCAGCAGCTGGGGGGGGACCCAGTACTTC. It translates to CASSWGGTQYF.

The chain joins TRBV2 to TRBJ1-1; D is unresolved. The length of the CDR3 is 15 residues. The V gene's germline CDR1 is SNHLY and CDR2 FYNNEI. Trimming removed 2 bases at V and 3 bases at J, with 13 bases between. CDR3 sequence reads: CASSELGRLDTEAFF. The CDR3 nucleotides are TGTGCCAGCAGTGAACTGGGCAGGTTGGACACTGAAGCTTTCTTT.

Regarding this clonotype: A much larger clone is a single base away; this may be a read error. The chain uses TRBV7-2 and TRBJ2-5; TRBD1 aligns across 8 bases. Germline V gene data show CDR1 as SGHTA and CDR2 as FQGNSA. V dropped 7 bases and J dropped 2; count of bases not matched to a gene: 9. CDR3 length equals 15 residues. The DNA for the CDR3 is TGTGCCAGCAACTCGTCTGGGACAGGACAAGAGACCCAGTACTTC. Translated: CASNSSGTGQETQYF.

This chain links TRBV6-6 with TRBJ1-3; D possibly corresponds to TRBD1 (6 bases). The CDR3 has 13 amino acids. Per germline, CDR1 MNHNY and CDR2 SVGAGI (reference sequence). V lost 6 bases and J 8 bases, leaving 14 bases between the germline ends. CDR3 DNA: TGTGCCAGCAGCCGCGAGGGGGGATACACCATATATTTT. Translation gives CASSREGGYTIYF.

This clonotype showed up many times. J is TRBJ1-5 and V is TRBV19; 10 bases map to TRBD1. CDR1 is LNHDA and CDR2 is SQIVND in the germline V gene (reference sequence). CDR3 size: 16 residues. V lost 3 bases, J lost 1 base, and 3 bases stayed unmatched. The CDR3 bases are TGTGCCAGTAGTATGACAGGGGGCCGGAGCAATCAGCCCCAGCATTTT. As protein: CASSMTGGRSNQPQHF.

This clonotype was observed a handful of times. This chain connects TRBV19 to TRBJ2-7; D is perhaps TRBD2 (6 bases). With 4 bases removed from V and 0 bases from J, the gap between germline ends came to 13 bases. Germline V gene lookup returns CDR1 LNHDA and CDR2 SQIVND (reference sequence). The CDR3 consists of 15 residues. The CDR3 spells CASSNSGGSSYEQYF. The CDR3 DNA reads TGTGCCAGTAGTAATAGCGGAGGGAGCTCCTACGAGCAGTACTTC. The full variable domain, completed using reference TRBV19 and TRBJ2-7, is DGGITQSPKYLFRKEGQNVTLSCEQNLNHDAMYWYRQDPGQGLRLIYYSQIVNDFQKGDIAEGYSVSREKKESFPLTVTSAQKNPTAFYLCASSNSGGSSYEQYFGPGTRLTVT.

The rearrangement uses TRBV6-5 and TRBJ2-5; 8 bases fit TRBD2. The germline V gene encodes CDR1 MNHEY and CDR2 SVGAGI. The J segment lost 2 bases and the V segment lost 6 bases, leaving 8 bases of the junction unmatched. The CDR3 contains 15 residues. In DNA, the CDR3 is TGTGCCAGCAGCGGTAGCGGGGCCGTTCAAGAGACCCAGTACTTC. Its translation: CASSGSGAVQETQYF.

With respect to this clonotype: At one boundary the junction diverges from the germline segment, which might be a read error. The V gene is TRBV5-1, the J gene TRBJ1-1, with D possibly being TRBD1 (5 bases). Germline assignment: CDR1 SGHRS and CDR2 YFSETQ. The CDR3 runs to 16 residues. The CDR3 loop is CASSSVWGDGNTEAFF. The CDR3 nucleotides read TGTGCCAGCAGCAGCGTCTGGGGGGACGGGAACACTGAAGCTTTCTTT. Complete variable domain (other parts from reference TRBV5-1 and TRBJ1-1): KAGVTQTPRYLIKTRGQQVTLSCSPISGHRSVSWYQQTPGQGLQFLFEYFSETQRNKGNFPGRFSGRQFSNSRSEMNVSTLELGDSALYLCASSSVWGDGNTEAFFGQGTRLTVV.

This clonotype was counted ten times or more. The V gene is TRBV7-8, the J gene TRBJ2-7, with no clear D. Trimming shortened V by 5 bases and J by 3 bases, and 14 bases separated the two germline ends. The CDR3 is 14 amino acids. Germline V gene data show CDR1 as SGHVS and CDR2 as FQNEAQ. In nucleotides, the CDR3 is TGTGCCAGCAGCGCCTCAGGTGGAAACTACGAGCAGTACTTC. Protein: CASSASGGNYEQYF.

This clonotype was recorded many times. V and J are TRBV7-8 and TRBJ1-5, with D perhaps matching TRBD1 (5 bases). CDR1 is SGHVS and CDR2 is FQNEAQ in the germline V gene. V shed 6 bases and J shed 6 bases, with 18 bases lying between them. The CDR3 loop spans 15 amino acids. For the CDR3, the DNA is TGTGCCAGCAGTCCCCGGCAGGGAGAGGGTCAGCCCCAGCATTTT. Protein product: CASSPRQGEGQPQHF.

This CDR3 reads CAISEHQEDTEAFF. The DNA for the CDR3 is TGTGCCATCAGCGAGCACCAGGAAGATACTGAAGCTTTCTTT. The V call is TRBV10-3, the J call TRBJ1-1; D is ambiguous. Germline CDR1 ENHRY, CDR2 SYGVKD. Trimming removed 6 bases from V and 5 bases from J, with 16 bases in between. CDR3 length equals 14 residues.